This T cell receptor (beta chain) was retrieved from a study of cytomegalovirus exposure and HLA in healthy donors. Findings and limits, study-wide: Rarity held for most TCR sequences, but there were some public TCRs that occurred in many donors.

Remarks on this clone: Antigen: not known.

This CDR3 is built from 13 residues. The germline CDR1 and CDR2 sequences are ENHRY and SYGVKD. Trimming stripped 4 bases from V and 9 bases from J, with 13 bases between. Profiling relied on immunoSEQ multiplex PCR, and the TCRdb table lists in-frame clones only, not all of them. Altogether more than 65,000 clones are present, roughly 95% being singletons, with the ten largest covering approximately 1.4%. The V call is TRBV10-3, the J call TRBJ2-1; TRBD2 might be the D (5 bases). This receptor was taken from a woman younger than 30 in good health and CMV-seronegative. Input material: PBMCs. The CDR3 DNA follows: TGTGCCATCAGTGGGGCAAGTCGGGGTGAGCAGTTCTTC. Protein product: CAISGASRGEQFF.